The 24 T cell receptor beta chains below all came from one sample that was sequenced in a study of PD-1 blockade in classical Hodgkin lymphoma. The assay was immunoSEQ multiplex PCR, and TCRdb's table has in-frame clones only and misses some. The sample records roughly 42,000 clones, 55% to 70% being singletons. Sample time point: cycle 4 day 1 (C4D1), after more than 5 weeks of nivolumab. With no exception, relapse followed autologous stem cell transplantation in all patients, and brentuximab vedotin exposure varied. The specimen comprised peripheral blood mononuclear cells (PBMCs), sampled before the fourth cycle of nivolumab. All receptors derive from a human donor with classical Hodgkin lymphoma.

V is TRBV11-2 and J is TRBJ2-3; D remains ambiguous. Trimming cost V 1 base and J 4 bases, with 6 bases left between them. CDR1 is SGHAT and CDR2 is FQNNGV in the germline V gene. CDR3 length: 13 residues. CDR3 bases: TGTGCCAGCAGCTTAGTGGTCGCAGATACGCAGTATTTT. Its protein product is CASSLVVADTQYF.

A few counts support this clone. Here the CDR3 reads CASSLSGALPTDTQYF. The CDR3 nucleotides are TGTGCCAGCAGTCTCTCAGGGGCCCTCCCCACAGATACGCAGTATTTT. This rearrangement joins TRBV27 to TRBJ2-3, with D perhaps TRBD1 (6 bases). This CDR3 spans 16 amino acids. Germline-derived CDR1 and CDR2 are MNHEY and SMNVEV (reference sequence). Trimming cost V 5 bases and J 2 bases, with 17 bases left between them.

The chain is built from TRBV15 and TRBJ2-3; tentatively, D is TRBD1 (5 bases). V lost 6 bases and J lost 0, with 10 bases in between. This CDR3 spans 14 amino acids. Germline loops: CDR1 LNHNV, CDR2 YYDKDF (reference sequence). The DNA for the CDR3 is TGTGCCACCAGGTGGCAGGGAAGCACAGATACGCAGTATTTT. Residues: CATRWQGSTDTQYF.

The chain uses TRBV10-2 and TRBJ1-5; 7 bases fit TRBD1. V was pared by 7 bases and J by 5 bases, with 11 bases of the junction left unmatched. Looked up from germline, CDR1 is WSHSY and CDR2 is SAAADI. The CDR3 runs 15 residues. The CDR3 DNA reads as TGCGCCAGCACCCCTGGAGGGGGCCGACATCAGCCCCAGCATTTT. This translates into CASTPGGGRHQPQHF.

The V call is TRBV5-4, the J call TRBJ1-6; D gene uncertain. CDR1 is SGHNT, CDR2 YYREEE, per germline (reference sequence). The V end was cut by 1 base, the J end by 0 bases, with 5 bases between. The CDR3 covers 15 residues. CDR3 DNA: TGTGCCAGCAGCTTGAAGAGCTCCTATAATTCACCCCTCCACTTT. This codes for CASSLKSSYNSPLHF. The whole variable domain, remainder taken from reference TRBV5-4 and TRBJ1-6, is ETGVTQSPTHLIKTRGQQVTLRCSSQSGHNTVSWYQQALGQGPQFIFQYYREEENGRGNFPPRFSGLQFPNYSSELNVNALELDDSALYLCASSLKSSYNSPLHFGNGTRLTVT.

The rearrangement links TRBV11-2 to TRBJ2-7, with unresolved D. This CDR3 has 12 amino acids. Germline V gene data show CDR1 as SGHAT and CDR2 as FQNNGV. Trimming stripped 5 bases from V and 2 bases from J, with 7 bases between. CDR3 protein: CASSVMTYEQYF. CDR3 nucleotide sequence: TGTGCCAGCAGCGTCATGACCTACGAGCAGTACTTC.

V and J are TRBV6-5 and TRBJ1-5; 7 bases agree with TRBD1. V lost 8 bases and J lost 7; bases outside the gene matches: 8. There are 13 residues in the CDR3. The V gene's germline CDR1 is MNHEY and CDR2 SVGAGI. CDR3 DNA: TGTGCCAGCTTCGGGACAGAGGACCAGCCCCAGCATTTT. It translates to CASFGTEDQPQHF.

The chain recombines TRBV7-8 with TRBJ2-7; 9 nucleotides align to TRBD1. The trim removed 6 bases at V and 11 bases at J, leaving 11 bases unmatched. Germline V gene data show CDR1 as SGHVS and CDR2 as FQNEAQ. The CDR3 runs 13 residues. The CDR3 loop reads CASSPTGGQSEYF. The CDR3 nucleotides read TGTGCCAGCAGTCCGACAGGGGGGCAATCAGAGTACTTC.

The CDR3 loop is CASSLDRGGNTEAFF. The CDR3 DNA follows: TGTGCCAGCAGCTTGGACAGGGGGGGGAACACTGAAGCTTTCTTT. This chain connects TRBV13 to TRBJ1-1, with 10 positions matching TRBD1. The CDR3 sequence is 15 residues long. V gave up 3 bases and J gave up 1 base; unmatched junction bases: 2. The V gene's germline CDR1 is PRHDT and CDR2 FYEKMQ (reference sequence).

The CDR3 sequence: CAWSTGRGHNQPQHF. Written as DNA, the CDR3 is TGTGCCTGGAGTACAGGGAGAGGGCACAATCAGCCCCAGCATTTT. The V gene is TRBV30, the J gene TRBJ1-5, with D maybe TRBD1 (6 bases). The germline V and J ends were trimmed by 2 bases and 3 bases, with 14 bases remaining between them. CDR1 is GTSNPN, CDR2 SVGIG, per germline (reference sequence). The CDR3 loop spans 15 amino acids.

The V and J genes are TRBV9 and TRBJ2-3, with a weak D call TRBD2 (5 bases). V was cut by 4 bases and J by 0 bases, with 15 bases left in between. The CDR3 has 16 amino acids. Germline V CDR1 and CDR2: SGDLS, YYNGEE. The DNA of the CDR3 is TGTGCCAGCAGCCCGACGAGGGCCTTAAGCACAGATACGCAGTATTTT. Translating it yields CASSPTRALSTDTQYF.

The chain carries TRBV10-3 and TRBJ2-7; 8 nucleotides line up with TRBD1. Germline V lookup: CDR1 ENHRY, CDR2 SYGVKD. With 7 bases clipped from V and 4 bases from J, the junction kept 3 bases outside the gene matches. This CDR3 is built from 12 residues. The CDR3 loop reads CAIMGQVYEQYF. CDR3 nucleotides: TGTGCCATCATGGGACAGGTATACGAGCAGTACTTC.

The chain joins TRBV9 to TRBJ2-2; D is possibly TRBD2 (6 bases). The ends were cut back, 0 bases at V and 8 bases at J, with 17 bases in the middle. In germline, CDR1 is SGDLS, CDR2 YYNGEE. CDR3 length equals 16 residues. The CDR3 region is CASSVVSGISGGELFF. For the CDR3, the DNA is TGTGCCAGCAGCGTAGTGTCAGGGATTAGCGGTGGGGAGCTGTTTTTT.

The rearrangement links TRBV11-2 to TRBJ2-1; a possible D gene is TRBD1 (6 bases). This CDR3 region has 15 residues. Germline assignment: CDR1 SGHAT and CDR2 FQNNGV. V lost 5 bases and J lost 6, with 17 bases in between. The CDR3 DNA is TGTGCCAGCAGCCCGTACAGGGTAGGGACCAATGAGCAGTTCTTC. It translates to CASSPYRVGTNEQFF.

The chain recombines TRBV2 with TRBJ2-7; no reliable D call. Trimming pared 3 bases from V and 2 bases from J, leaving 11 bases between. This CDR3 is 14 amino acids long. Germline CDR1 is SNHLY and CDR2 is FYNNEI. CDR3 sequence: CASSDPPATYEQYF. DNA of the CDR3: TGTGCCAGCAGTGACCCCCCGGCTACCTACGAGCAGTACTTC.

CDR3 coding DNA: TGTGCCAGCAGCCGGGACTCCTCCTACGAGCAGTACTTC. This translates into CASSRDSSYEQYF. The chain couples TRBV7-6 to TRBJ2-7; D is perhaps TRBD2 (6 bases). The ends were cut back, 5 bases at V and 0 bases at J, with 8 bases in the middle. This CDR3 has 13 residues. Germline CDR1 reads SGHVS; CDR2 reads FNYEAQ.

The CDR3 loop reads CASSFSQGEQYF. The CDR3 region has the DNA TGTGCCAGCAGTTTTAGCCAGGGCGAGCAGTACTTC. V gene TRBV27 combines with J gene TRBJ2-7, with a weak D call TRBD1 (5 bases). CDR3 length: 12 residues. From germline, CDR1 is MNHEY and CDR2 SMNVEV (reference sequence). V was shortened by 3 bases and J by 6 bases, with 9 bases between the two germline ends.

This chain uses TRBV19 with TRBJ2-2; 7 positions agree with TRBD1. The CDR3 loop spans 13 amino acids. With V trimmed by 9 bases and J by 8 bases, 9 bases remained unmatched. Germline V gene sequence: CDR1 LNHDA, CDR2 SQIVND (reference sequence). The CDR3 here is CASGQDRRGELFF. The CDR3 DNA is TGTGCCAGCGGACAGGATCGAAGAGGGGAGCTGTTTTTT.

The chain combines TRBV5-1 with TRBJ2-7; tentative D call: TRBD2 (6 bases). The V end lost 3 bases, the J end lost 6 bases, and 13 bases lay between the germline ends. CDR3 size: 13 residues. Germline CDR1 is SGHRS and CDR2 is YFSETQ. CDR3 in amino acids: CASSSGGVSEQYF. The DNA for the CDR3 is TGCGCCAGCAGCTCGGGCGGGGTGAGCGAGCAGTACTTC.

The rearrangement uses TRBV28 and TRBJ2-7, with D uncertain. In germline, CDR1 is MDHEN, CDR2 SYDVKM. V was shortened by 6 bases and J by 3 bases, with 9 bases between the two germline ends. The CDR3 consists of 12 residues. The CDR3 sequence is CASSPDRYEQYF. The CDR3 DNA sequence: TGTGCCAGCAGCCCCGACCGCTACGAGCAGTACTTC.

The chain uses TRBV7-3 and TRBJ2-6; D might be TRBD1 or TRBD2, each matching 6 bases. CDR1 is SGHTA, CDR2 FQGTGA, per germline. The CDR3 consists of 15 residues. Trimming took off 3 bases at V and 2 bases at J, with 8 bases between the two ends. CDR3 sequence reads: CASSLGGPGANVLTF. CDR3 nucleotides: TGTGCCAGCAGCTTGGGGGGCCCTGGGGCCAACGTCCTGACTTTC.

The gene calls are TRBV19 and TRBJ2-3, with D unclear. V was trimmed by 4 bases and J by 4 bases, leaving 9 bases between them. The CDR3 sequence is 13 residues long. Germline V gives CDR1 LNHDA, CDR2 SQIVND (reference sequence). The CDR3 region is CASSSTAPDTQYF. In DNA, the CDR3 is TGTGCCAGTAGTAGCACAGCCCCAGATACGCAGTATTTT.

V gene TRBV15 combines with J gene TRBJ1-1, with unresolved D. V lost 0 bases and J lost 0, with 11 bases in between. The CDR3 has 16 residues. From germline, CDR1 is LNHNV and CDR2 YYDKDF (reference sequence). The CDR3 nucleotides read TGTGCCACCAGCAGAGATCGTCCCTCCCTGAACACTGAAGCTTTCTTT. Amino acid sequence: CATSRDRPSLNTEAFF.

V usage is TRBV2 and J usage is TRBJ1-4, with D possibly being TRBD1 (5 bases). The germline V gene encodes CDR1 SNHLY and CDR2 FYNNEI. This CDR3 region has 14 residues. V shed 5 bases and J shed 3 bases, with 10 bases lying between them. The CDR3 sequence is CASSQGFSNEKLFF. The CDR3 coding sequence is TGTGCCAGCAGTCAGGGCTTTTCTAATGAAAAACTGTTTTTT.